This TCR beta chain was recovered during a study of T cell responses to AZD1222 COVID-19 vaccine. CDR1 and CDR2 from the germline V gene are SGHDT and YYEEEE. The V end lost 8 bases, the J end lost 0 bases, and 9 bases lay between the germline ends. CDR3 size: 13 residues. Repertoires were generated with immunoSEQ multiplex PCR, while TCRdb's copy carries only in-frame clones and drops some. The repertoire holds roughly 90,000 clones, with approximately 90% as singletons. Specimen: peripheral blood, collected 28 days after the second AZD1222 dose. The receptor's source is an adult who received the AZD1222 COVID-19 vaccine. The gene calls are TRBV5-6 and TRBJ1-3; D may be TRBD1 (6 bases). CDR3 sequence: CASSGVSGNTIYF. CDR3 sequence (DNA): TGTGCCAGTTCAGGGGTCTCTGGAAACACCATATATTTT.